The rows below give T cell receptor beta chains drawn from one sample of a study of identical twins. TCRdb reprocessed the 5' RACE reads via MiXCR and lists one record per CDR3 protein. This table has some 1,700,000 distinct CDR3 sequences, less than 35% appearing once. Sequenced input: cord blood. The receptors here all came from a newborn girl in good health. CDR3s include the opening cysteine and the closing phenylalanine or tryptophan. The D gene is left open where the match is weak. Rows give clone size only sometimes, using once, few, many, or a class for an expanded clone.

d_gene: TRBD2; abundance: -; j_gene: TRBJ2-3; v_gene: TRBV28; CDR3nt: TGTGCCAGCAGGACTAGCGGGAGTGGGGCTGATACGCAGTATTTT; CDR3aa: CASRTSGSGADTQYF
d_gene: -; abundance: -; j_gene: TRBJ2-5; v_gene: TRBV6-2/TRBV6-3; CDR3nt: TGTGCCAGTTTCGGGTTCCAAGAGACCCAGTACTTC; CDR3aa: CASFGFQETQYF
d_gene: -; abundance: -; j_gene: TRBJ2-7; v_gene: TRBV14; CDR3nt: TGTGCCAGCAGCCGCAGGTTGGCAGGGGACACCTACGAGCAGTACTTC; CDR3aa: CASSRRLAGDTYEQYF
d_gene: -; abundance: -; j_gene: TRBJ1-5; v_gene: TRBV15; CDR3nt: TGTGCCACCAGCAAAGGGAGGTACAATCAGCCCCAGCATTTT; CDR3aa: CATSKGRYNQPQHF
d_gene: -; abundance: -; j_gene: TRBJ2-4; v_gene: TRBV20-1; CDR3nt: TGCAGTGCGCACCGGGACCTGCTAGCCAAAAACATTCAGTACTTC; CDR3aa: CSAHRDLLAKNIQYF
d_gene: -; abundance: few; j_gene: TRBJ1-5; v_gene: TRBV12-3/TRBV12-4; CDR3nt: TGTGCCAGCAGTTCCCAGGGTAAGGCTCAGCCCCAGCATTTT; CDR3aa: CASSSQGKAQPQHF
d_gene: TRBD2; abundance: few; j_gene: TRBJ2-1; v_gene: TRBV3-1; CDR3nt: TGTGCCAGCAGCCTCCTTCCGCGGGAGGCTAATGAGCAGTTCTTC; CDR3aa: CASSLLPREANEQFF
d_gene: TRBD2; abundance: -; j_gene: TRBJ2-7; v_gene: TRBV10-3; CDR3nt: TGTGCCATCAGTGACCGCGGACTAGCGGGAGATGAGCAGTACTTC; CDR3aa: CAISDRGLAGDEQYF
d_gene: -; abundance: -; j_gene: TRBJ1-1; v_gene: TRBV7-9; CDR3nt: TGTGCCAGCAGCTTATTCTACGGGGGGGGGCGGACTATGAACACTGAAGCTTTCTTT; CDR3aa: CASSLFYGGGRTMNTEAFF
d_gene: TRBD2; abundance: many; j_gene: TRBJ2-5; v_gene: TRBV29-1; CDR3nt: TGCAGCGTTGAAGAATTTGGGAGTGGCGGGAGTGGCCAAGAGACCCAGTACTTC; CDR3aa: CSVEEFGSGGSGQETQYF
d_gene: -; abundance: -; j_gene: TRBJ2-7; v_gene: TRBV24-1; CDR3nt: TGTGCCACCAGTGACCGCAACAGGGAAGGGGAGCAGTACTTC; CDR3aa: CATSDRNREGEQYF
d_gene: -; abundance: few; j_gene: TRBJ2-7; v_gene: TRBV7-2; CDR3nt: TGTGCCAGCAGCTTAGCCAGCCAAGAGCAGTACTTC; CDR3aa: CASSLASQEQYF
d_gene: TRBD2; abundance: few; j_gene: TRBJ2-3; v_gene: TRBV5-1; CDR3nt: TGCGCCAGCAGCCCGGGACTAGCGGGGTCCTACACAGATACGCAGTATTTT; CDR3aa: CASSPGLAGSYTDTQYF
d_gene: TRBD1; abundance: -; j_gene: TRBJ2-2; v_gene: TRBV11-2; CDR3nt: TGTGCCAGCAGGACAGGGCCCGGGGAGCTGTTTTTT; CDR3aa: CASRTGPGELFF
d_gene: -; abundance: -; j_gene: TRBJ2-3; v_gene: TRBV7-2; CDR3nt: TGTGCCAGCAGCTCAAGCTGGACAGCCGATACGCAGTATTTT; CDR3aa: CASSSSWTADTQYF
d_gene: TRBD1; abundance: few; j_gene: TRBJ1-2; v_gene: TRBV3-1; CDR3nt: TGTGCCAGCAGCCACCGGACAGGAGCTAACTATGGCTACACCTTC; CDR3aa: CASSHRTGANYGYTF
d_gene: -; abundance: -; j_gene: TRBJ2-5; v_gene: TRBV9; CDR3nt: TGTGCCAGCAGCGTAGATGGCCGGGTGAGTGAGACCCAGTACTTC; CDR3aa: CASSVDGRVSETQYF
d_gene: -; abundance: few; j_gene: TRBJ2-3; v_gene: TRBV7-8; CDR3nt: TGTGCCAGCAGCGGCCGCAGGGTTGCTAGCACAGATACGCAGTATTTT; CDR3aa: CASSGRRVASTDTQYF
d_gene: TRBD1; abundance: -; j_gene: TRBJ1-1; v_gene: TRBV11-2; CDR3nt: TGTGCCAGCAGCTTTCCAGGGGGCTACCCTAACACTGAAGCTTTCTTT; CDR3aa: CASSFPGGYPNTEAFF
d_gene: TRBD1; abundance: -; j_gene: TRBJ2-1; v_gene: TRBV6-9; CDR3nt: TGTGCCAGCAGACACACCGGGACAGGGATATACAATGAGCAGTTCTTC; CDR3aa: CASRHTGTGIYNEQFF
d_gene: TRBD1; abundance: few; j_gene: TRBJ1-5; v_gene: TRBV6-2/TRBV6-3; CDR3nt: TGTGCCAGCAGTTACGCCAGGACAGGGTTGGGCAATCAGCCCCAGCATTTT; CDR3aa: CASSYARTGLGNQPQHF
d_gene: -; abundance: -; j_gene: TRBJ2-5; v_gene: TRBV20-1; CDR3nt: TGCAGTGCTAGTTTACAGACCCAGTACTTC; CDR3aa: CSASLQTQYF
d_gene: -; abundance: -; j_gene: TRBJ2-4; v_gene: TRBV20-1; CDR3nt: TGCAGTGCTAGGGGCTCAACCAAAAACATTCAGTACTTC; CDR3aa: CSARGSTKNIQYF
d_gene: TRBD1; abundance: few; j_gene: TRBJ1-2; v_gene: TRBV27; CDR3nt: TGTGCCAGCAGTTTCTCTGGGACAGTTGTTAACTATGGCTACACCTTC; CDR3aa: CASSFSGTVVNYGYTF
d_gene: TRBD2; abundance: -; j_gene: TRBJ2-7; v_gene: TRBV7-2; CDR3nt: TGTGCCAGCAGCTTAGGGTCGGCTAGCGGGGGGGTCCTGCAGTACTTC; CDR3aa: CASSLGSASGGVLQYF
d_gene: TRBD1; abundance: -; j_gene: TRBJ2-1; v_gene: TRBV28; CDR3nt: TGTGCCAGCAGTTTGCCCAACCTGAGCCATGGACAGGGAAGGAGAGAGACCCAGTTCTTC; CDR3aa: CASSLPNLSHGQGRRETQFF
d_gene: -; abundance: -; j_gene: TRBJ1-1; v_gene: TRBV10-3; CDR3nt: TGTGCCATCAGTGGTCCCCTGGCAGAGCGGAGTGAAGCTTTCTTT; CDR3aa: CAISGPLAERSEAFF
d_gene: -; abundance: few; j_gene: TRBJ1-5; v_gene: TRBV12-3/TRBV12-4; CDR3nt: TGTGCCAGCAGTTTGGGGGAGGCTCGCAATCAGCCCCAGCATTTT; CDR3aa: CASSLGEARNQPQHF
d_gene: TRBD2; abundance: -; j_gene: TRBJ2-5; v_gene: TRBV20-1; CDR3nt: TGCAGTGCTTTTAGCGGGAGGCCCCAAGAGACCCAGTACTTC; CDR3aa: CSAFSGRPQETQYF
d_gene: TRBD2; abundance: -; j_gene: TRBJ2-1; v_gene: TRBV13; CDR3nt: TGTGCCAGCCTCGGGGGGGCCGGGAATGAGCAGTTCTTC; CDR3aa: CASLGGAGNEQFF
d_gene: TRBD2; abundance: -; j_gene: TRBJ2-3; v_gene: TRBV10-3; CDR3nt: TGTGCCATCAGTGGGGGCGGGAGCGCAGATACGCAGTATTTT; CDR3aa: CAISGGGSADTQYF
d_gene: -; abundance: -; j_gene: TRBJ2-7; v_gene: TRBV6-5; CDR3nt: TGTGCCAGCAGCCAACGGGAGGGACAGTCCTACGAGCAGTACTTC; CDR3aa: CASSQREGQSYEQYF
d_gene: -; abundance: once; j_gene: TRBJ2-1; v_gene: TRBV20-1; CDR3nt: TGCAGTGCCGAGGGCGGGTTGGGGGTCAATGAGCAGTTCTTC; CDR3aa: CSAEGGLGVNEQFF
d_gene: TRBD2; abundance: few; j_gene: TRBJ2-5; v_gene: TRBV29-1; CDR3nt: TGCAGCGGGACTAGCCACAATGAGCAGTACTTC; CDR3aa: CSGTSHNEQYF
d_gene: TRBD2; abundance: -; j_gene: TRBJ2-5; v_gene: TRBV20-1; CDR3nt: TGCAGTGCTAGCTCACTAGCGGGAGGCGGGGAGACCCAGTACTTC; CDR3aa: CSASSLAGGGETQYF
d_gene: TRBD1; abundance: few; j_gene: TRBJ1-1; v_gene: TRBV12-3/TRBV12-4; CDR3nt: TGTGCCAGCAGTAGACACAGGGGTGGGAACACTGAAGCTTTCTTT; CDR3aa: CASSRHRGGNTEAFF
d_gene: TRBD1; abundance: few; j_gene: TRBJ1-2; v_gene: TRBV6-1; CDR3nt: TGTGCCAGCGAGGGACAGGGAGGCTATGGCTACACCTTC; CDR3aa: CASEGQGGYGYTF
d_gene: TRBD2; abundance: -; j_gene: TRBJ2-7; v_gene: TRBV28; CDR3nt: TGTGCCAGCAGTTCCCCACTAGCGACCTACGAGCAGTACTTC; CDR3aa: CASSSPLATYEQYF
d_gene: -; abundance: -; j_gene: TRBJ2-1; v_gene: TRBV5-1; CDR3nt: TGCGCCAGCAGCTTGCGGACCCGGGATGAGCAGTTCTTC; CDR3aa: CASSLRTRDEQFF
d_gene: TRBD2; abundance: -; j_gene: TRBJ2-7; v_gene: TRBV2; CDR3nt: TGTGCCAGCACCCGGACTAGCGGTTACTCCTACAATGAGCAGTACTTC; CDR3aa: CASTRTSGYSYNEQYF
d_gene: -; abundance: -; j_gene: TRBJ2-7; v_gene: TRBV6-1; CDR3nt: TGTGCCAGCAGTGAATTGTGGGGTCACGAGCAGTACTTC; CDR3aa: CASSELWGHEQYF
d_gene: -; abundance: -; j_gene: TRBJ2-3; v_gene: TRBV28; CDR3nt: TGTGCCAGCTTGGACTCTAGCACAGATACGCAGTATTTT; CDR3aa: CASLDSSTDTQYF
d_gene: -; abundance: -; j_gene: TRBJ1-2; v_gene: TRBV15; CDR3nt: TGTGCCACCAGCAGAGGTGGCCAGGGGCAGGACTATGGCTACACCTTC; CDR3aa: CATSRGGQGQDYGYTF
d_gene: -; abundance: -; j_gene: TRBJ2-7; v_gene: TRBV15; CDR3nt: TGTGCCACCAGCAGAGGCCCCTTTTCCCTAAAGACAGGACTGAACTTTGAGCAGTACTTC; CDR3aa: CATSRGPFSLKTGLNFEQYF
d_gene: -; abundance: -; j_gene: TRBJ2-2; v_gene: TRBV20-1; CDR3nt: TGCAGTGCTAGAGATCCCGCGCCCATTGGGAACACCGGGGAGCTGTTTTTT; CDR3aa: CSARDPAPIGNTGELFF
d_gene: -; abundance: -; j_gene: TRBJ2-1; v_gene: TRBV24-1; CDR3nt: TGTGCCACCAGTGATTTGGAGGGGACTTCTTACAATGAGCAGTTCTTC; CDR3aa: CATSDLEGTSYNEQFF
d_gene: TRBD2; abundance: -; j_gene: TRBJ2-5; v_gene: TRBV20-1; CDR3nt: TGCAGTGCTAGTGTAAGGGCTAGCGGGAAGGAGACCCAGTACTTC; CDR3aa: CSASVRASGKETQYF
d_gene: -; abundance: -; j_gene: TRBJ1-2; v_gene: TRBV20-1; CDR3nt: TGCAGTGCTAGAGCGTTTAAGCAGCCTTTTAGCTATGGCTACACCTTC; CDR3aa: CSARAFKQPFSYGYTF
d_gene: TRBD2; abundance: few; j_gene: TRBJ2-3; v_gene: TRBV5-5; CDR3nt: TGTGCCAGCAGCCGGACTGCGGGGGGCTCAGATACGCAGTATTTT; CDR3aa: CASSRTAGGSDTQYF
d_gene: -; abundance: few; j_gene: TRBJ2-1; v_gene: TRBV5-6; CDR3nt: TGTGCCAGCAGCTTGGAGGCGTGGGAGAACAATGAGCAGTTCTTC; CDR3aa: CASSLEAWENNEQFF
d_gene: -; abundance: many; j_gene: TRBJ2-3; v_gene: TRBV10-2; CDR3nt: TGCGCCAGCAGTGTTTTAGCGCGCACAGATACGCAGTATTTT; CDR3aa: CASSVLARTDTQYF
d_gene: TRBD1; abundance: -; j_gene: TRBJ1-4; v_gene: TRBV29-1; CDR3nt: TGCAGCGCGAGGACAGGGGAGGGGGAAAAACTGTTTTTT; CDR3aa: CSARTGEGEKLFF
d_gene: TRBD1; abundance: few; j_gene: TRBJ1-4; v_gene: TRBV6-1; CDR3nt: TGTGCCAGCAGTGCCGGGACAGGGCCAACTAATGAAAAACTGTTTTTT; CDR3aa: CASSAGTGPTNEKLFF
d_gene: -; abundance: -; j_gene: TRBJ2-5; v_gene: TRBV14; CDR3nt: TGTGCCAGCAGCCAACGGCAACTCTACAATGAGCAGTACTTC; CDR3aa: CASSQRQLYNEQYF